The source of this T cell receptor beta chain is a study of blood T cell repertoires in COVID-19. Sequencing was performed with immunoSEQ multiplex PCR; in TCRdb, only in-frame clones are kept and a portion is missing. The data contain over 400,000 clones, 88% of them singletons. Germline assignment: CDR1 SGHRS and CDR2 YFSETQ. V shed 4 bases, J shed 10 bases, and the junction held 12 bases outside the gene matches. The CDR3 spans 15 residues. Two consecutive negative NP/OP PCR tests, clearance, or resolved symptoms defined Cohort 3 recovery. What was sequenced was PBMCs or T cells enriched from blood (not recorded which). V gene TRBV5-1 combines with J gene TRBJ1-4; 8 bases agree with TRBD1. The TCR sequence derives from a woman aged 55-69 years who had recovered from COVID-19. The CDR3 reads CASSPEGFTGGKLFF. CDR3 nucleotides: TGCGCCAGCAGCCCGGAAGGTTTCACAGGGGGAAAACTGTTTTTT.